The T cell receptor beta chain described here comes from a study of blood T cell repertoires in COVID-19. V dropped 3 bases and J dropped 0 bases, with 7 bases sitting between them. CDR3 size: 14 residues. CDR1 and CDR2 from the germline V gene are SGHRS and YFSETQ. Enrolled through a virtual design, the participants were between 18 and 89 years of age and came from under 25 US areas. This clone appeared a single time. Original data processing: Scientists estimated how many nucleated cells there were by amplifying reference gene primers. Measured with immunoSEQ multiplex PCR; TCRdb has only the in-frame clones, and not every one. For V, J and clone size, that table is used; D and trimming come from the DNA. The sample has about 240,000 clones, around 90% seen once.

The rearrangement joins TRBV5-1 to TRBJ1-5; unclear D gene. The TCR was taken from a young woman with acute COVID-19. The sample comprised PBMCs or T cells enriched from blood (not recorded which). For the CDR3, the DNA is TGCGCCAGCAGCTCCGGGGATAGCAATCAGCCCCAGCATTTT. It is translated as CASSSGDSNQPQHF.